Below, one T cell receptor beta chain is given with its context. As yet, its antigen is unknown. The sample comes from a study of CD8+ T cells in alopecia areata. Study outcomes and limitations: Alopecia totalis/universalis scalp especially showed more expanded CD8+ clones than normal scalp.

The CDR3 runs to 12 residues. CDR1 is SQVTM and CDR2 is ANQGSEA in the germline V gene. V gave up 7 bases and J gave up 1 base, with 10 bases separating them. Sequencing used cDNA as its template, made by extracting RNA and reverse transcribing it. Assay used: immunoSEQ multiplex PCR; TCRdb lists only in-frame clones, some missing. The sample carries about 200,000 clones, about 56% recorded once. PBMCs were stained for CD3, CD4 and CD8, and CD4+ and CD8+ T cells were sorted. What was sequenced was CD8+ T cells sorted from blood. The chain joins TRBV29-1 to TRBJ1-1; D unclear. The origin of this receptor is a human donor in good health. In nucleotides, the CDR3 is TGCAGCGCCGGGCGGCAGAACACTGAAGCTTTCTTT. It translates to CSAGRQNTEAFF.